This T cell receptor (beta chain) was observed in a study of blood T cells in healthy people across ages. Whole-study results and caveats: Samples with more naive T cells showed higher observed beta diversity.

This clonotype appeared many times. Its antigen is currently unknown. Primers used in a second PCR of about 7 to 12 cycles were a sample-barcoded 5' primer and a J-beta primer mix. Each cDNA molecule received a tag from a template-switch adaptor that had 12 random nucleotides. There were at least 3 million CDR3-containing paired-end reads obtained from each sample. MiXCR, run by TCRdb on the 5' RACE reads, gives a single entry per CDR3 protein. Among hundreds of thousands of distinct CDR3 sequences, around 31% were seen once, and the ten largest hold 15% to 18%. Isolated per sample were at least 6 million PBMCs. J lost 1 base, V lost 5 bases, and 7 bases had no gene match. Germline loops: CDR1 SGHTA, CDR2 FQGNSA. This CDR3 spans 15 amino acids.

The sequence was collected from an elderly woman in good health. The sample consisted of blood. The chain combines TRBV7-2 with TRBJ2-5, with TRBD1 matching over 7 bases. CDR3 DNA sequence: TGTGCCAGCAGCCCCGGGACAGAGGTCCAAGAGACCCAGTACTTC. Protein sequence: CASSPGTEVQETQYF. Using reference TRBV7-2 and TRBJ2-5 for the parts outside the CDR3, the full variable domain is GAGVSQSPSNKVTEKGKDVELRCDPISGHTALYWYRQSLGQGLEFLIYFQGNSAPDKSGLPSDRFSAERTGGSVSTLTIQRTQQEDSAVYLCASSPGTEVQETQYFGPGTRLLVL.